A selection of T cell receptor beta chains follows, all from one sample in a study of control samples from healthy donors and cancer patients. TCRdb's table, derived via immunoSEQ multiplex PCR, lists solely in-frame clones and lacks some. Of under 200,000 clones detected, approximately 90% appear once; the ten largest clones hold 0.68%. Sequencing was carried out using blood. These receptors were obtained from a woman in her thirties in good health. Both conserved end residues are part of each CDR3. A D gene is named only where the DNA matches it firmly. Some rows have no size entry. The others give once, few or many, or a class for an expanded clone.

len	abundance	j_gene	d_gene	v_gene	CDR3aa	CDR3nt
13	NA	TRBJ2-5	NA	TRBV28	CASSPRTAETQYF	TGTGCCAGCAGCCCACGGACCGCCGAGACCCAGTACTTC
21	NA	TRBJ2-3	NA	TRBV18	CASSPLGPSGRSFQSTDTQYF	TGTGCCAGCTCACCACTTGGGCCGAGCGGGCGTTCCTTCCAGAGCACAGATACGCAGTATTTT
14	NA	TRBJ2-7	TRBD1	TRBV19	CASSPGTGSYEQYF	TGTGCCAGTAGTCCCGGGACAGGGTCCTACGAGCAGTACTTC
14	NA	TRBJ2-7	NA	TRBV10-2	CASSETSGTYEQYF	TGCGCCAGCAGTGAAACATCAGGTACCTACGAGCAGTACTTC
16	NA	TRBJ2-5	TRBD2	TRBV24-1	CATSETSGREGETQYF	TGTGCCACCAGTGAGACTAGCGGGAGAGAGGGGGAGACCCAGTACTTC
14	NA	TRBJ2-7	NA	TRBV6-5	CASSPQGRTYEQYF	TGTGCCAGCAGTCCCCAGGGTAGGACCTACGAGCAGTACTTC
13	NA	TRBJ1-5	NA	TRBV7-8	CASSLDPDQPQHF	TGTGCCAGCAGCTTAGATCCAGATCAGCCCCAGCATTTT
15	NA	TRBJ2-1	TRBD2	TRBV9	CASSATSGSYNEQFF	TGTGCCAGCAGCGCCACTAGCGGCTCCTACAATGAGCAGTTCTTC
15	NA	TRBJ1-5	TRBD1	TRBV6-5	CASSSDRAKNQPQHF	TGTGCCAGCAGCTCGGACAGGGCAAAAAATCAGCCCCAGCATTTT
13	once	TRBJ2-3	TRBD2	TRBV19	CASSGRITDTQYF	TGTGCCAGTAGCGGGAGGATCACAGATACGCAGTATTTT
14	NA	TRBJ1-4	NA	TRBV19	CASSRPQPNEKLFF	TGTGCCAGTAGTCGACCCCAACCCAATGAAAAACTGTTTTTT
15	NA	TRBJ1-5	NA	TRBV6-1	CASSVPIVGNQPQHF	TGTGCCAGCAGTGTCCCGATAGTGGGCAATCAGCCCCAGCATTTT
17	NA	TRBJ2-1	NA	TRBV11-2	CASSLDKWEFPYNEQFF	TGTGCCAGCAGCTTAGATAAGTGGGAGTTCCCCTACAATGAGCAGTTCTTC
14	NA	TRBJ1-3	NA	TRBV3-1/TRBV3-2	CASSQDPRTNTIYF	TGTGCCAGCAGCCAAGACCCCAGGACGAACACCATATATTTT
13	few	TRBJ1-1	NA	TRBV18	CASSRTSTSEAFF	TGTGCCAGCTCACGGACATCTACGTCTGAAGCTTTCTTT
14	NA	TRBJ2-7	NA	TRBV6-5	CASSTGGPRSRQYF	TGTGCCAGCAGCACCGGGGGGCCACGAAGTCGGCAGTACTTC
15	few	TRBJ1-3	TRBD1	TRBV7-9	CASSKQGASGNTIYF	TGTGCCAGCAGCAAACAGGGGGCGTCTGGAAACACCATATATTTT
13	NA	TRBJ1-5	NA	TRBV27	CASGGPGNQPQHF	TGTGCCAGTGGGGGACCGGGCAATCAGCCCCAGCATTTT
16	NA	TRBJ2-5	NA	TRBV23-1	CASTSDPSGLQETQYF	TGCGCCAGCACCTCCGACCCCAGTGGACTCCAAGAGACCCAGTACTTC
14	NA	TRBJ2-7	NA	TRBV4-3	CASSQGQSFSEQYF	TGCGCCAGCAGCCAAGGACAGTCGTTTAGCGAGCAGTACTTC